Here is one T cell receptor (beta chain) with its context. Its cognate antigen is unknown. This record belongs to a study of cytomegalovirus exposure and HLA in healthy donors. PCR employed 60 Vbeta and 13 Jbeta primers. Some clones are missing from TCRdb's copy, which holds only in-frame ones; the method was immunoSEQ multiplex PCR. The repertoire table contains 60,000 to 85,000 clones. Points from the study as a whole: Testing in vitro showed a few CMV-associated chains specific for CMV antigens. The investigators catalogued 150 or so TCR beta chains as cytomegalovirus-associated. Per published reports, the classifier diagnosed cytomegalovirus status with high specificity and sensitivity.

CDR1 is SQVTM, CDR2 ANQGSEA, per germline. The CDR3 loop spans 11 amino acids. The genes are TRBV29-1 and TRBJ1-2, with D possibly being TRBD1 (6 bases). The sample taken for sequencing was PBMCs. The receptor comes from a man aged 50 to 60 in good health and CMV-seropositive. The CDR3 sequence is CSDWAGEGYTF. The CDR3 DNA is TGCAGTGACTGGGCAGGGGAGGGCTACACCTTC.